This TCR beta chain was profiled in a study of blood T cell repertoires in COVID-19. Study-level information: The samples span acute and convalescent COVID-19 from the United States, Italy and Spain. PBMCs, B-cell-depleted T cells, or T cells were the source of the cDNA or gDNA that made up the material.

This clone was seen a few times. Original data processing: Estimates of nucleated cell counts were drawn from the amplification of reference gene primers. Measured with immunoSEQ multiplex PCR; TCRdb has only the in-frame clones, and not every one. The V and J calls and clone size were taken over from that table, and D and trimming were inferred from the DNA. The sample holds 95,000 to 150,000 clones; approximately 82% are singletons and the top ten take 5.5% to 6%. Deletions cut 3 bases from V and 4 bases from J, with 22 bases between. The CDR3 runs to 17 residues. Germline CDR1 and CDR2: SGDLS and YYNGEE.

V usage is TRBV9 and J usage is TRBJ1-1; no clear D gene. The sample was peripheral blood. This receptor was obtained from an elderly man with active or convalescent COVID-19. CDR3 sequence reads: CASSAGGRNPKSTEAFF. The CDR3 coding sequence is TGTGCCAGCAGCGCGGGAGGTCGGAACCCTAAGTCCACTGAAGCTTTCTTT.